These 22 T cell receptor beta chains were sequenced from one sample in a study of blood T cell repertoires in COVID-19. The repertoire was sequenced with immunoSEQ multiplex PCR; TCRdb's copy has only in-frame clones and lacks some. The sample yields some 320,000 clones, around nine tenths seen once. Sequencing was performed on peripheral blood. The receptors were sampled from a woman aged 25 to 39 with COVID-19, enrolled during active disease.

The chain couples TRBV6-5 to TRBJ2-1; 11 bases match TRBD2. From germline, CDR1 is MNHEY and CDR2 SVGAGI. The CDR3 sequence is 15 residues long. V lost 8 bases and J lost 7; bases outside the gene matches: 10. DNA of the CDR3: TGTGCCAGCCTCACTACTAGCGGGGGCCCAAATGAGCAGTTCTTC. The encoded protein is CASLTTSGGPNEQFF.

V gene TRBV19 combines with J gene TRBJ2-1, with 7 bases lining up with TRBD1. Germline CDR1 is LNHDA and CDR2 is SQIVND (reference sequence). The CDR3 is 15 amino acids. J was trimmed by 9 bases and V by 4 bases; bases with no gene match: 12. CDR3 nucleotides: TGTGCCAGTAGTACCGAGACAGGGATCCCCCCTGAGCAGTTCTTC. As protein: CASSTETGIPPEQFF.

J is TRBJ1-4 and V is TRBV5-3; TRBD1 matches 9 bases. TRBV5-3 is reported as an ORF; its role is uncertain. The V gene end was trimmed by 0 bases and the J gene end by 6 bases; junction bases not matched to a gene: 0. The CDR3 covers 14 residues. CDR3 nucleotide sequence: TGTGCCAGAAGCTTGGGGACAGGGGATGAAAAACTGTTTTTT. Translated: CARSLGTGDEKLFF.

CDR3 DNA sequence: TGTGCCAGCAGCTTGGGACTAGCGGGGCCACGATCCCCCCTTTTCTTC. Translation: CASSLGLAGPRSPLFF. J is TRBJ2-1 and V is TRBV5-8, with TRBD2 matching 11 bases. The CDR3 is 16 amino acids. V was clipped by 0 bases and J by 16 bases; unmatched bases: 15. CDR1 SGHTS and CDR2 YDEGEE come from the germline V gene.

The chain combines TRBV27 with TRBJ1-6; D is undetermined. V lost 3 bases to trimming and J lost 7 bases, with 4 bases between them. In germline, CDR1 is MNHEY, CDR2 SMNVEV (reference sequence). The CDR3 is 12 residues long. CDR3 in DNA: TGTGCCAGCAGTTTCAAAAATTCACCCCTCCACTTT. Translated, it gives CASSFKNSPLHF.

This clone has just one count. This chain links TRBV5-4 with TRBJ2-1; the match to TRBD1 covers 9 bases. V gave up 4 bases and J gave up 5 bases; unmatched junction bases: 7. The germline gives CDR1 SGHNT, CDR2 YYREEE (reference sequence). The CDR3 has 15 amino acids. The CDR3, as DNA: TGTGCCAGCAGCCCTCGGGACAGGGTTAACAATGAGCAGTTCTTC. It yields the protein CASSPRDRVNNEQFF.

This clone was seen a handful of times. The chain recombines TRBV30 with TRBJ2-1; either TRBD1 or TRBD2 may fit D (6 bases each). Trimming took 5 bases from V and 7 from J, leaving 18 bases between them. The CDR3 sequence is 14 residues long. Germline assignment: CDR1 GTSNPN and CDR2 SVGIG (reference sequence). The CDR3 is CAWGEEQGKNEQFF. DNA for the CDR3: TGTGCCTGGGGGGAGGAACAGGGTAAGAATGAGCAGTTCTTC.

This clone was counted a few times. This chain connects TRBV3-1 (or the pseudogene TRBV3-2) to TRBJ1-5, with D uncertain. This CDR3 comprises 16 residues. V was shortened by 0 bases and J by 4 bases, with 13 bases between the two germline ends. Per germline, CDR1 LGHDT and CDR2 YNNKEL (reference sequence). CDR3 region: CASSQDSVFPNQPQHF. The CDR3 DNA reads as TGTGCCAGCAGCCAAGATTCGGTCTTTCCAAATCAGCCCCAGCATTTT.

The rearrangement links TRBV15 to TRBJ1-1, with TRBD1 matching over 7 bases. Unmatched junction bases numbered 2, after V lost 6 bases and J lost 1 base. This CDR3 region has 13 residues. Germline CDR1 LNHNV, CDR2 YYDKDF (reference sequence). CDR3 sequence (DNA): TGTGCCACCAGACAGGGGCGGAACACTGAAGCTTTCTTT. Its translation: CATRQGRNTEAFF.

The chain has TRBV20-1 and TRBJ1-1, with D possibly TRBD1 on 5 matching bases. Per the germline V gene, CDR1 is DFQATT and CDR2 is SNEGSKA (reference sequence). Trimming took off 3 bases at V and 6 bases at J, with 20 bases between the two ends. This CDR3 has 15 amino acids. CDR3: CSASGGALGKAEAFF. CDR3 nucleotide sequence: TGCAGTGCTAGTGGTGGGGCGCTGGGTAAAGCTGAAGCTTTCTTT.

The count of this clone is one. J is TRBJ2-7 and V is TRBV19, with D perhaps TRBD1 (6 bases). Trimming stripped 3 bases from V and 0 bases from J, with 9 bases between. Germline CDR1 reads LNHDA; CDR2 reads SQIVND (reference sequence). This CDR3 contains 14 residues. The CDR3 loop reads CASSMWGPSYEQYF. In DNA, the CDR3 is TGTGCCAGTAGTATGTGGGGGCCCTCCTACGAGCAGTACTTC.

The chain is built from TRBV19 and TRBJ2-2; no clear D gene. Germline V CDR1 and CDR2: LNHDA, SQIVND (reference sequence). Trimming stripped 1 base from V and 4 bases from J, with 7 bases between. CDR3 size: 14 residues. The CDR3 region is CASSIVAGTGELFF. The CDR3 DNA reads as TGTGCCAGTAGTATAGTTGCAGGCACCGGGGAGCTGTTTTTT.

V and J are TRBV19 and TRBJ2-7; unclear D gene. In germline, CDR1 is LNHDA, CDR2 SQIVND (reference sequence). The CDR3 runs 13 residues. Deletions cut 2 bases from V and 2 bases from J, with 7 bases between. The CDR3 loop is CASSITDTYEQYF. The CDR3 DNA is TGTGCCAGTAGTATAACCGACACCTACGAGCAGTACTTC.

V and J are TRBV7-2 and TRBJ2-3, with 13 bases identical to TRBD2. Trimming at V came to 5 bases and at J to 4 bases, leaving 3 bases not matched to a gene. The CDR3 is 15 residues long. The germline V gene encodes CDR1 SGHTA and CDR2 FQGNSA. The CDR3 sequence is CASSPGLAGADTQYF. CDR3 bases: TGTGCCAGCAGCCCAGGACTAGCGGGGGCAGATACGCAGTATTTT.

The chain combines TRBV7-2 with TRBJ1-2, with D perhaps TRBD1 (5 bases). The germline V gene encodes CDR1 SGHTA and CDR2 FQGNSA. V dropped 5 bases and J dropped 5 bases, with 12 bases sitting between them. The CDR3 totals 13 residues. In nucleotides, the CDR3 is TGTGCCAGCAGCAATCCGGGACTTTATGGCTACACCTTC. It specifies CASSNPGLYGYTF.

J is TRBJ1-5 and V is TRBV6-2 or TRBV6-3; no clear D. This CDR3 region has 15 residues. The V end was cut by 2 bases, the J end by 1 base, with 9 bases between. From germline, CDR1 is MNHEY and CDR2 SVGEGT. In DNA form, the CDR3 reads TGTGCCAGCAGTTACGTTGGGCGCAGCAATCAGCCCCAGCATTTT. This encodes CASSYVGRSNQPQHF.

This rearrangement joins TRBV21-1 to TRBJ1-3; the table's D call of TRBD1 was not tested on the DNA. TRBV21-1 is classified as a pseudogene. The CDR3 extends over 17 amino acids. The CDR3 loop reads CASSRTQGAACGNTIYF. The CDR3 DNA reads TGTGCCAGCAGCCGCACCCAGGGGGCGGCGTGTGGAAACACCATATATTTT.

This chain links TRBV11-2 with TRBJ1-5; D call uncertain. The V end lost 4 bases, the J end lost 7 bases, and 14 bases lay between the germline ends. The CDR3 runs to 14 residues. In germline, CDR1 is SGHAT, CDR2 FQNNGV. CDR3 protein: CASSSLSVGQPQHF. The CDR3 region has the DNA TGTGCCAGCAGCTCCCTCAGCGTCGGGCAGCCCCAGCATTTT. Full variable domain (remainder filled in from reference TRBV11-2 and TRBJ1-5): EAGVAQSPRYKIIEKRQSVAFWCNPISGHATLYWYQQILGQGPKLLIQFQNNGVVDDSQLPKDRFSAERLKGVDSTLKIQPAKLEDSAVYLCASSSLSVGQPQHFGDGTRLSIL.

V gene TRBV12-3 or TRBV12-4 combines with J gene TRBJ1-2; 9 bases agree with TRBD1. With V trimmed by 3 bases and J by 14 bases, 10 bases remained unmatched. The CDR3 extends over 13 amino acids. CDR3 in DNA: TGTGCCAGCAGTTTCGGGGGACAGGGATCGAGGACCTTC. Translation gives CASSFGGQGSRTF.

The table lists this clone with a few counts. The V and J genes are TRBV25-1 and TRBJ1-3, with D possibly being TRBD1 (5 bases). The germline gives CDR1 MGHDK, CDR2 SYGVNS. CDR3 length: 14 residues. Between the trimmed V and J ends, which lost 3 bases and 1 base, there was a span of 7 bases. The CDR3 sequence: CASSETASGNTIYF. CDR3 nucleotides: TGTGCCAGCAGTGAGACAGCATCTGGAAACACCATATATTTT.

This chain uses TRBV7-9 with TRBJ2-3; TRBD2 matches at 11 bases. Germline CDR1 is SEHNR and CDR2 is FQNEAQ (reference sequence). The CDR3 has 14 residues. Trimming at V came to 11 bases and at J to 4 bases, leaving 8 bases not matched to a gene. The DNA of the CDR3 is TGTGCCGCGGCTAGCGGGGGGATAGCAGATACGCAGTATTTT. Its protein product is CAAASGGIADTQYF.

The V and J genes are TRBV18 and TRBJ2-3; the match to TRBD1 covers 8 bases. This CDR3 is 15 amino acids long. Germline V gene sequence: CDR1 KGHSH, CDR2 LQKENI. Trimming at V came to 4 bases and at J to 3 bases, leaving 6 bases not matched to a gene. CDR3 protein: CASSLRQGRTDTQYF. The CDR3 bases are TGTGCCAGCTCACTTCGACAGGGGAGGACAGATACGCAGTATTTT.